Sequencing of this TCR beta chain was carried out in a study of blood T cell repertoires in COVID-19. About the research overall: PBMCs, B-cell-depleted T cells, or T cells provided the cDNA or gDNA that made up the material.

CDR1 is SGHTA, CDR2 FQGTGA, per germline. The CDR3 has 15 amino acids. V lost 5 bases to trimming and J lost 1 base, with 14 bases between them. TCRdb's copy holds only in-frame clones and misses some; the assay was immunoSEQ multiplex PCR. This table has just over 90,000 clones, around four fifths appearing once. This clone was recorded only once. The chain couples TRBV7-3 to TRBJ1-1; a possible D gene is TRBD1 (5 bases). The sequenced sample was peripheral blood. The receptor was isolated from a human donor in a cohort sampled during active COVID-19. CDR3 region: CASSDATVGNTEAFF. CDR3 sequence (DNA): TGTGCCAGCAGCGATGCGACAGTCGGGAACACTGAAGCTTTCTTT.